Listed below are T cell receptor beta chains from one sample, sequenced in a study of identical twins. Each CDR3 protein is one row after TCRdb ran MiXCR on the 5' RACE reads. The table includes 400,000 to 500,000 distinct CDR3 sequences, about 18% detected once. Sample: naive T cells sorted from blood. The receptor source for this set is a middle-aged man in good health. The CDR3 runs from the conserved cysteine through the conserved F or W. D genes are given only for firm matches. Clone sizes are given selectively: once, few, many, or a class where the clone is expanded.

d_gene	abundance	v_gene	j_gene	CDR3nt	CDR3aa
.	few	TRBV15	TRBJ2-3	TGTGCCACCAGCAATACATTGCCTGGCACAGATACGCAGTATTTT	CATSNTLPGTDTQYF
TRBD1	many	TRBV5-1	TRBJ1-5	TGCGCCAGCAGCCCCCGGACAGGGGCAGGTCAGCCCCAGCATTTT	CASSPRTGAGQPQHF
.	.	TRBV4-3	TRBJ2-3	TGCGCCAGCAGCCGTACCCGGGATACGCAGTATTTT	CASSRTRDTQYF
TRBD2	.	TRBV9	TRBJ2-3	TGTGCCAGCAGCGCATTACCGGCTAGCGGGAGATCAGATACGCAGTATTTT	CASSALPASGRSDTQYF
TRBD1	.	TRBV20-1	TRBJ2-7	TGCAGGGCCGACAGGGATTTCTCCTACGAGCAGTACTTC	CRADRDFSYEQYF
TRBD1	.	TRBV12-3/TRBV12-4	TRBJ2-7	TGTGCCAGCAGTTTAGCGGGGACAGGCATGAGCTCCTACGAGCAGTACTTC	CASSLAGTGMSSYEQYF
.	few	TRBV12-3/TRBV12-4	TRBJ1-5	TGTGCCAGCAGTTGGGGGGCCTCTCAGCCCCAGCATTTT	CASSWGASQPQHF
TRBD2	few	TRBV6-4	TRBJ2-1	TGTGCCAGCAGTCTAACTAGCGGGAGCGATGAGCAGTTCTTC	CASSLTSGSDEQFF
.	few	TRBV20-1	TRBJ1-2	TGCAGTGCTGAGACAGGAAATAACTATGGCTACACCTTC	CSAETGNNYGYTF
.	many	TRBV12-3/TRBV12-4	TRBJ1-1	TGTGCCAGCAGCCTGGAAGGAGGGGCTGAAGCTTTCTTT	CASSLEGGAEAFF
TRBD2	few	TRBV6-5	TRBJ2-1	TGTGCCAGCAGTTACTTCTCTCTGACTAGCGGGAGTAGGGTGCAGTTCTTC	CASSYFSLTSGSRVQFF
.	.	TRBV6-1	TRBJ2-2	TGTGCCAGCGGACTCCGTTTTGCGGGGGAGCTGTTTTTT	CASGLRFAGELFF
.	.	TRBV7-8	TRBJ2-7	TGTGCCAGCAGCTTAGATCTCTTCCAGGGCTCCTACGAGCAGTACTTC	CASSLDLFQGSYEQYF
.	.	TRBV6-2/TRBV6-3	TRBJ2-3	TGTGCCAGCAGTAGCCCCCGGGCCGGACCAAGCACAGATACGCAGTATTTT	CASSSPRAGPSTDTQYF
.	.	TRBV27	TRBJ2-3	TGTGCCAGCAGTCTCAAGGCGAGCACAGATACGCAGTATTTT	CASSLKASTDTQYF
TRBD1	few	TRBV20-1	TRBJ2-7	TGCAGTGCTAGAGGGGGACAGGGGTACGAGCAGTACTTC	CSARGGQGYEQYF
.	few	TRBV2	TRBJ2-2	TGTGCCAGCAGTGTTTCAACTCAGAACACCGGGGAGCTGTTTTTT	CASSVSTQNTGELFF
.	.	TRBV7-9	TRBJ1-2	TGTGCCAGCAGCTCGACGCACAGGGACGGCTACACCTTC	CASSSTHRDGYTF
.	few	TRBV5-5	TRBJ2-2	TGTGCCAGCAGCTTGGCTACCGGTATCACCGGGGAGCTGTTTTTT	CASSLATGITGELFF
.	.	TRBV5-4	TRBJ2-7	TGTGCCAGCACCTCGTGGGGACAACCCTTCTACGAGCAGTACTTC	CASTSWGQPFYEQYF